Following are 32 T cell receptor beta chains from one sample sequenced in a study of T-cell reconstitution after alpha-beta-depleted transplantation in children (dated by TCRdb to the mid-2010s). The library was made by PCR. Sequencer: Illumina HiSeq 2500. TCR library preparation used molecular barcoding, with unique molecular identifiers applied to normalize quantification of the TCRbeta repertoire. Using fastp trimming at Q25 and MiXCR clonotype assembly, TCRdb reanalyzed the public sequencing data and kept in-frame beta chains. Rows matching on CDR3 protein sequence are summarized as one entry with the most common DNA and genes. This sample is represented by hundreds of thousands of distinct CDR3 sequences; around 15% of them were singletons. The ten top clones hold under 30% of the sample. The sample's treatment or condition, from its label and the paper: allogeneic hematopoietic cell transplantation with graft depleted of TCRalphabeta T cells and CD19 B cells.

Sequencing was performed on PBMCs, mostly from graft donor cells, taken 360 days after TCRalphabeta/CD19-depleted stem cell transplant. The receptor source for this set is a boy younger than two who had a stem cell transplant for Wiskott-Aldrich syndrome, so the T cells may come from the graft donor.

The chain carries TRBV11-2 and TRBJ2-2; 11 positions agree with TRBD1. Germline V gene data show CDR1 as SGHAT and CDR2 as FQNNGV. The J segment lost 2 bases and the V segment lost 2 bases, leaving 10 bases of the junction unmatched. The length of the CDR3 is 19 residues. The CDR3 region has the DNA TGTGCCAGCAGCTTATTGCTGGGACAGGGGGTCCTCAACACCGGGGAGCTGTTTTTT. Its protein is CASSLLLGQGVLNTGELFF.

A note on this clonotype: A much bigger clone sits one base away, suggesting this may be a read error. This rearrangement joins TRBV5-6 to TRBJ2-3, with no clear D. This CDR3 comprises 11 residues. The V gene lost 2 bases and the J gene lost 5 bases, with 3 bases spanning the gap. Germline V gene sequence: CDR1 SGHDT, CDR2 YYEEEE. In DNA form, the CDR3 reads TGTGCCAGCAGCTTTATAGATACGCAGTATTTT. Translation gives CASSFIDTQYF.

This clonotype came up a few times. The chain employs TRBV24-1 and TRBJ2-7; TRBD1 matches at 10 bases. There are 16 residues in the CDR3. CDR1 KGHDR and CDR2 SFDVKD come from the germline V gene. The V gene end was trimmed by 3 bases and the J gene end by 3 bases; junction bases not matched to a gene: 7. In DNA, the CDR3 is TGTGCCACCAGTGATGCCGGGACAGGGGCGCTCTACGAGCAGTACTTC. Translated: CATSDAGTGALYEQYF.

Ten or more counts support this clonotype. The chain joins TRBV4-2 to TRBJ2-2; either TRBD1 or TRBD2 may fit D (6 bases each). This CDR3 region has 16 residues. Germline CDR1 is LGHNA and CDR2 is YNFKEQ. V was clipped by 0 bases and J by 7 bases, with 15 bases between them. This CDR3 reads CASSQDPGEVSGELFF. DNA for the CDR3: TGTGCCAGCAGCCAAGACCCAGGGGAGGTGAGCGGGGAGCTGTTTTTT.

The sample holds a few counts of this clonotype. The rearrangement links TRBV24-1 to TRBJ2-1; 7 bases map to TRBD2. The CDR3 spans 15 residues. V lost 8 bases, J lost 9 bases, and 15 bases stayed unmatched. The germline V gene encodes CDR1 KGHDR and CDR2 SFDVKD. CDR3 residues: CATTGEGTSFGEQFF. The CDR3 region has the DNA TGTGCCACCACGGGGGAGGGTACATCTTTTGGTGAGCAGTTCTTC.

The genes are TRBV14 and TRBJ2-3; the D gene is possibly TRBD1 (6 bases). The CDR3 is 17 residues long. Trimming cost V 2 bases and J 2 bases, with 17 bases left between them. Germline lookup yields CDR1 SGHDN and CDR2 FVKESK. CDR3 DNA sequence: TGTGCCAGCAGCCAACTCCCACAGGGCGTCCTCACAGATACGCAGTATTTT. This sequence encodes CASSQLPQGVLTDTQYF.

This clonotype came up a few times. V is TRBV10-3 and J is TRBJ2-3, with 8 bases matching TRBD2. This CDR3 is 15 amino acids long. Germline V gene sequence: CDR1 ENHRY, CDR2 SYGVKD. Trimming at V came to 6 bases and at J to 5 bases, leaving 10 bases not matched to a gene. CDR3 coding DNA: TGTGCCATCAGCTCGAGCGGGAGCCTTATAGATACGCAGTATTTT. It encodes CAISSSGSLIDTQYF.

For this clonotype: One junction end does not reproduce the germline sequence, and a read error may be involved. This chain joins TRBV14 and TRBJ2-1; D unresolved. The CDR3 sequence is 15 residues long. The germline V gene has CDR1 SGHDN and CDR2 FVKESK. As DNA, the CDR3 is TGTGCCAGGAGCCAAGATTGGGCGGCCTACAATGAGCAGTTCTTC. Translation: CARSQDWAAYNEQFF.

The table lists this clonotype with a few counts. The gene calls are TRBV7-9 and TRBJ2-7; D unresolved. Looked up from germline, CDR1 is SEHNR and CDR2 is FQNEAQ (reference sequence). The CDR3 is 12 residues long. Trimming removed 5 bases from V and 2 bases from J, with 7 bases in between. CDR3 residues: CASSPATYEQYF. In nucleotides, the CDR3 is TGTGCCAGCAGCCCGGCTACCTACGAGCAGTACTTC.

The chain employs TRBV6-1 and TRBJ1-6, with 7 bases identical to TRBD1. The trim removed 7 bases at V and 3 bases at J, leaving 6 bases unmatched. The germline V gene encodes CDR1 MNHNS and CDR2 SASEGT. The CDR3 consists of 15 residues. The CDR3 reads CASTGTALYNSPLHF. CDR3 coding DNA: TGTGCCAGCACCGGGACAGCGCTCTATAATTCACCCCTCCACTTT.

The J gene is TRBJ2-2, the V gene TRBV2, with D tentatively TRBD2 (5 bases). The V gene lost 5 bases and the J gene lost 3 bases, with 13 bases spanning the gap. The CDR3 contains 15 residues. Germline assignment: CDR1 SNHLY and CDR2 FYNNEI. The CDR3 sequence: CASSQSGIYTGELFF. The CDR3 region has the DNA TGTGCCAGCAGTCAATCCGGGATCTACACCGGGGAGCTGTTTTTT.

This chain uses TRBV10-2 with TRBJ2-7; D is unclear. The CDR3 runs 17 residues. The V and J ends lost 6 bases and 4 bases respectively, with 25 bases between them. CDR1 is WSHSY, CDR2 SAAADI, per germline. CDR3 DNA: TGCGCCAGCAGCCTCCCTAAGCACAGTCCGATAGATTACGAGCAGTACTTC. Encoded protein: CASSLPKHSPIDYEQYF.

CDR3 DNA: TGTGCCACCAGTGATCGTAGCGGGAGGGTGGGGGAGACCCAGTACTTC. It encodes CATSDRSGRVGETQYF. The J gene is TRBJ2-5, the V gene TRBV24-1; TRBD2 aligns across 11 bases. CDR3 length: 16 amino acids. V was clipped by 3 bases and J by 5 bases; unmatched bases: 7. The germline V gene encodes CDR1 KGHDR and CDR2 SFDVKD.

As concerns this clonotype: One end of the junction is discordant with germline, which a read error may explain. The chain employs TRBV2 and TRBJ2-5; 13 positions match TRBD2. This CDR3 spans 19 amino acids. In germline, CDR1 is SNHLY, CDR2 FYNNEI. The CDR3 is CACSLGTSGKGANKETQYF. In DNA, the CDR3 is TGTGCCTGCAGTCTAGGGACTAGCGGGAAAGGGGCCAACAAAGAGACCCAGTACTTC.

V and J are TRBV7-6 and TRBJ2-1; D is ambiguous. The V end was cut by 2 bases, the J end by 6 bases, with 17 bases between. CDR1 and CDR2 from the germline V gene are SGHVS and FNYEAQ. The CDR3 covers 16 residues. CDR3 sequence: CASSLLGLKVRNEQFF. As DNA, the CDR3 is TGTGCCAGCAGCTTACTCGGTCTAAAGGTGCGCAATGAGCAGTTCTTC.

The chain recombines TRBV20-1 with TRBJ1-6; unclear D gene. CDR1 DFQATT and CDR2 SNEGSKA come from the germline V gene (reference sequence). The CDR3 is made up of 17 amino acids. Trimming stripped 0 bases from V and 0 bases from J, with 12 bases between. The CDR3 sequence: CSARDLTASSYNSPLHF. CDR3 nucleotides: TGCAGTGCTAGAGATCTCACAGCCAGCTCCTATAATTCACCCCTCCACTTT.

The genes are TRBV4-1 and TRBJ2-5, with a tentative D call TRBD2 (6 bases). Germline V lookup: CDR1 MGHRA, CDR2 YSYEKL. Trimming removed 1 base from V and 3 bases from J, with 12 bases in between. This CDR3 is 15 amino acids long. The CDR3 here is CASSQVRRREETQYF. CDR3 DNA sequence: TGCGCCAGCAGCCAAGTTAGACGGAGGGAAGAGACCCAGTACTTC.

The V call is TRBV10-2, the J call TRBJ2-1; possibly TRBD1 for D (5 bases). Germline assignment: CDR1 WSHSY and CDR2 SAAADI. This CDR3 is built from 12 residues. V lost 9 bases, J lost 10 bases, and 16 bases lay in between. The CDR3 spells CASGAPRGEQFF. The CDR3, as DNA: TGCGCCAGTGGGGCTCCCCGTGGGGAGCAGTTCTTC.

The chain carries TRBV11-2 and TRBJ2-1, with D unclear. Germline V CDR1 and CDR2: SGHAT, FQNNGV. V was pared by 2 bases and J by 6 bases, with 5 bases between. The CDR3 covers 12 residues. The DNA of the CDR3 is TGTGCCAGCAGCTTATGGCGCAATGAGCAGTTCTTC. Its protein product is CASSLWRNEQFF. Supplemented by reference TRBV11-2 and TRBJ2-1, the full variable domain reads EAGVAQSPRYKIIEKRQSVAFWCNPISGHATLYWYQQILGQGPKLLIQFQNNGVVDDSQLPKDRFSAERLKGVDSTLKIQPAKLEDSAVYLCASSLWRNEQFFGPGTRLTVL.

This clonotype was seen a few times. CDR3 sequence (DNA): TGCAGTGCTGTAGAGCCGCGGCGGGCGGCCTACGAGCAGTACTTC. Amino acid sequence: CSAVEPRRAAYEQYF. The chain is built from TRBV20-1 and TRBJ2-7, with D possibly TRBD2 on 5 matching bases. Germline-derived CDR1 and CDR2 are DFQATT and SNEGSKA (reference sequence). Trimming removed 5 bases from V and 2 bases from J, with 19 bases in between. The CDR3 runs 15 residues.

CDR3 region: CASPSVRRQGWYRYNEQFF. The DNA for the CDR3 is TGTGCCAGCCCGTCCGTTCGAAGACAGGGTTGGTACAGGTACAATGAGCAGTTCTTC. The rearrangement joins TRBV6-1 to TRBJ2-1; 7 bases map to TRBD1. With V trimmed by 8 bases and J by 4 bases, 23 bases remained unmatched. There are 19 residues in the CDR3. Germline lookup yields CDR1 MNHNS and CDR2 SASEGT.

The DNA for the CDR3 is TGCGCCAGCAGCGTTTGGGGCGCTGGCCCGGGAATTCAGGACAATGAGCAGTTCTTC. Encoded protein: CASSVWGAGPGIQDNEQFF. The gene calls are TRBV5-1 and TRBJ2-1; the D call may be TRBD1 or TRBD2 (5 bases each). V was clipped by 4 bases and J by 5 bases, with 28 bases between them. The CDR3 covers 19 residues. CDR1 is SGHRS and CDR2 is YFSETQ in the germline V gene.

The chain links TRBV12-3 or TRBV12-4 to TRBJ2-5, with 12 bases aligning to TRBD2. J was trimmed by 4 bases and V by 4 bases; bases with no gene match: 10. CDR3 length: 17 amino acids. The CDR3 is CASSWASGRAFGETQYF. The CDR3 DNA follows: TGTGCCAGCAGTTGGGCTAGCGGGAGGGCCTTCGGAGAGACCCAGTACTTC.

This clonotype showed up just a few times. The chain's CDR3 is CASSQDQNRGANTGELFF. The CDR3 region has the DNA TGTGCCAGCAGCCAAGACCAGAACAGGGGAGCAAACACCGGGGAGCTGTTTTTT. The chain carries TRBV4-2 and TRBJ2-2, with 7 bases aligning to TRBD1. The CDR3 has 18 amino acids. The J segment lost 2 bases and the V segment lost 0 bases, leaving 9 bases of the junction unmatched. Germline assignment: CDR1 LGHNA and CDR2 YNFKEQ.

This clonotype has just a few counts. The rearrangement links TRBV12-3 or TRBV12-4 to TRBJ2-7, with D possibly matching TRBD2 (7 bases). Deletions cut 6 bases from V and 11 bases from J, with 26 bases between. This CDR3 contains 15 residues. CDR3 in amino acids: CASRRGGVGATSEYF. CDR3 nucleotide sequence: TGTGCCAGCAGACGCGGGGGAGTGGGGGCCACGAGTGAGTACTTC.

This clonotype has just a few counts. The chain combines TRBV6-1 with TRBJ1-5, with D perhaps TRBD1 (6 bases). V was cut by 6 bases and J by 6 bases, with 15 bases left in between. This CDR3 region has 14 residues. CDR1 and CDR2 (germline): MNHNS, SASEGT. This CDR3 is CASSLGGRSQPQHF. CDR3 in DNA: TGTGCCAGCAGCCTGGGGGGCCGGAGTCAGCCCCAGCATTTT.

The sample holds a few counts of this clonotype. The chain joins TRBV4-3 to TRBJ2-7; D perhaps matches TRBD1 (5 bases). There are 15 residues in the CDR3. The ends were cut back, 1 base at V and 3 bases at J, with 13 bases in the middle. Per the germline V gene, CDR1 is LGHNA and CDR2 is YSLEER. In DNA form, the CDR3 reads TGCGCCAGCAGCCAAGTAGCAGGGCCGGACTACGAGCAGTACTTC. Translation gives CASSQVAGPDYEQYF.

This clonotype occurred a few times. J is TRBJ1-1 and V is TRBV29-1; no reliable D call. Germline assignment: CDR1 SQVTM and CDR2 ANQGSEA. V was shortened by 6 bases and J by 6 bases, with 20 bases between the two germline ends. CDR3 size: 14 residues. CDR3 residues: CSVAPKRFPAEAFF. The CDR3 DNA follows: TGCAGCGTCGCCCCGAAGCGTTTCCCGGCTGAAGCTTTCTTT.

Concerning this clonotype: The junction and the germline gene differ at one end; a read error may be behind it. The chain employs TRBV7-2 and TRBJ2-3; 7 bases fit TRBD1. The CDR3 totals 14 residues. Germline assignment: CDR1 SGHTA and CDR2 FQGNSA. The CDR3 sequence is CASSLVTPRQGIHF. The CDR3 DNA sequence: TGTGCCAGCAGCTTAGTCACCCCGCGACAGGGCATACATTTT.

This rearrangement joins TRBV2 to TRBJ2-7; a weak D match, TRBD1 (5 bases). There are 12 residues in the CDR3. V dropped 6 bases and J dropped 3 bases, with 9 bases sitting between them. Looked up from germline, CDR1 is SNHLY and CDR2 is FYNNEI. This CDR3 is CASRARVYEQYF. CDR3 bases: TGTGCCAGCAGGGCCAGGGTCTACGAGCAGTACTTC. The full variable domain, with the rest looked up from reference TRBV2 and TRBJ2-7, is EPEVTQTPSHQVTQMGQEVILRCVPISNHLYFYWYRQILGQKVEFLVSFYNNEISEKSEIFDDQFSVERPDGSNFTLKIRSTKLEDSAMYFCASRARVYEQYFGPGTRLTVT.

The chain employs TRBV4-1 and TRBJ1-6, with D unclear. Trimming removed 0 bases at V and 8 bases at J, with 5 bases between. The CDR3 runs 13 residues. Germline CDR1 and CDR2: MGHRA and YSYEKL. CDR3 region: CASSQDKDSPLHF. In DNA form, the CDR3 reads TGCGCCAGCAGCCAAGATAAGGATTCACCCCTCCACTTT.

This clonotype was seen only a few times. V is TRBV5-1 and J is TRBJ2-1; 7 bases fit TRBD2. CDR1 and CDR2 (germline): SGHRS, YFSETQ. V dropped 0 bases and J dropped 7; count of bases not matched to a gene: 7. The CDR3 runs to 15 residues. In DNA form, the CDR3 reads TGCGCCAGCAGCTTGGATGGCGGGAGACCTAATGAGCAGTTCTTC. This sequence encodes CASSLDGGRPNEQFF.